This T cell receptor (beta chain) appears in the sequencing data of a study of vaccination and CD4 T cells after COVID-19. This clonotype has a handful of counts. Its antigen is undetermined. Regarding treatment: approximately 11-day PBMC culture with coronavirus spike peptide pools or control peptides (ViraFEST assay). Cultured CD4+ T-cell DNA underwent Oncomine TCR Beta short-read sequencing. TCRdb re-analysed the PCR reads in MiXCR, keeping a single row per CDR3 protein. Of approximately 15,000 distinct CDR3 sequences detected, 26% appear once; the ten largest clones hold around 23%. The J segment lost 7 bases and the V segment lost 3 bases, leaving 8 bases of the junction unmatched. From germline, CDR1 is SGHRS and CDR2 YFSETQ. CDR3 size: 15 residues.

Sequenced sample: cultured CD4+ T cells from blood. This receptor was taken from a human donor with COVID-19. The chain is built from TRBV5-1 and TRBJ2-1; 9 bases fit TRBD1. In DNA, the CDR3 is TGCGCCAGCAGCTCGACACCGGGACAGGGTAATGAGCAGTTCTTC. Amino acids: CASSSTPGQGNEQFF.